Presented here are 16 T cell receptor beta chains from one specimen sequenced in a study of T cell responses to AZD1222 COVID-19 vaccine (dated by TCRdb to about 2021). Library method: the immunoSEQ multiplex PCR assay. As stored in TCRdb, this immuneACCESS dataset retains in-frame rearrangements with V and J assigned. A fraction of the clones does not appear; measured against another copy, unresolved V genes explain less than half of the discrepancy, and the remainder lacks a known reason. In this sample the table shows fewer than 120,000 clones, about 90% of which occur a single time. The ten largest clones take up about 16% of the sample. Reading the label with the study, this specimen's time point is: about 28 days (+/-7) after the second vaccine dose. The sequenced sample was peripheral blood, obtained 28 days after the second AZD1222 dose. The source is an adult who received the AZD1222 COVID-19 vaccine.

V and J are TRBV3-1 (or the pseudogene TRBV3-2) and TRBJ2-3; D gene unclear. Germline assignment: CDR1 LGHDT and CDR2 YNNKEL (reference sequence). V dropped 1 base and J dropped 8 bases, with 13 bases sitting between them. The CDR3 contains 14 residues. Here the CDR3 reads CASSQGPATGTQYF. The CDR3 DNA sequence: TGTGCCAGCAGCCAAGGTCCTGCAACCGGTACGCAGTATTTT.

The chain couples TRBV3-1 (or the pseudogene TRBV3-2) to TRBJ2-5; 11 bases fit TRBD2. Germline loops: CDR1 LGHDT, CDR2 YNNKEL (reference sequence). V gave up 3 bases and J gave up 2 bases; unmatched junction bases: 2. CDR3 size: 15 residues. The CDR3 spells CASSQGTSGQETQYF. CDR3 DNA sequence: TGTGCCAGCAGCCAGGGGACTAGCGGTCAAGAGACCCAGTACTTC.

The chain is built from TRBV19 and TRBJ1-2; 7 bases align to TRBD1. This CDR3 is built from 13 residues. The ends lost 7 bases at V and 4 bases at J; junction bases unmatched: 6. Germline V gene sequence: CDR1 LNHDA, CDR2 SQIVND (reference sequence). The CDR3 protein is CASKGQLIYGYTF. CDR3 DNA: TGTGCCAGTAAGGGACAGCTAATCTATGGCTACACCTTC.

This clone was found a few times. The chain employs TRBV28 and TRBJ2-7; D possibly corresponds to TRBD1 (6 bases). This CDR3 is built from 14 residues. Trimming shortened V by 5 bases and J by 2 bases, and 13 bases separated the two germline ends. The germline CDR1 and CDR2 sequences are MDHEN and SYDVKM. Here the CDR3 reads CASSPRDTAYEQYF. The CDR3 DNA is TGTGCCAGCAGTCCCCGGGACACCGCCTACGAGCAGTACTTC.

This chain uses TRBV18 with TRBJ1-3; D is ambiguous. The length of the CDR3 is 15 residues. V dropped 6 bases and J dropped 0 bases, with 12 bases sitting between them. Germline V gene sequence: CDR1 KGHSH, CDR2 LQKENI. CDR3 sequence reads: CASSPQESSGNTIYF. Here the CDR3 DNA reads TGTGCCAGCTCCCCCCAAGAGAGCTCTGGAAACACCATATATTTT.

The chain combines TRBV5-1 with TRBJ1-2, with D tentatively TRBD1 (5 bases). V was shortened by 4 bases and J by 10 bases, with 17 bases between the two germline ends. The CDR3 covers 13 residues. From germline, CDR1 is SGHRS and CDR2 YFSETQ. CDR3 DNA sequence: TGCGCCAGCAGCACGGGGACGAGTCCTCTCTACACCTTC. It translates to CASSTGTSPLYTF.

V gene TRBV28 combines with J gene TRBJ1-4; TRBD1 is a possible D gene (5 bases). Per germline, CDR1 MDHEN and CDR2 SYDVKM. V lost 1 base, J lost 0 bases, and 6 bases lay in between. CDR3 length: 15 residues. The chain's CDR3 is CASSLSGTTNEKLFF. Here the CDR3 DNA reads TGTGCCAGCAGTTTATCAGGGACAACTAATGAAAAACTGTTTTTT.

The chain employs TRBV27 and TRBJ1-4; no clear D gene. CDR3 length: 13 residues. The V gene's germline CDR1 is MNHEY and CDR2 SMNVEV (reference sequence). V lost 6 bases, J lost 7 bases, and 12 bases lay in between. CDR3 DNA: TGTGCCAGCAGCTCCCAGGCGGCTGAAAAACTGTTTTTT. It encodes CASSSQAAEKLFF.

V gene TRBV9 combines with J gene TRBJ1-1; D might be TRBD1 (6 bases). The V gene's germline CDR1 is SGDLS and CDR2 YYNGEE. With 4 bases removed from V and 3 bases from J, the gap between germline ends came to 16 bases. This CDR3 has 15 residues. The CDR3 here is CASSPPWGADTEAFF. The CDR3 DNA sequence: TGTGCCAGCAGCCCACCTTGGGGGGCGGACACTGAAGCTTTCTTT.

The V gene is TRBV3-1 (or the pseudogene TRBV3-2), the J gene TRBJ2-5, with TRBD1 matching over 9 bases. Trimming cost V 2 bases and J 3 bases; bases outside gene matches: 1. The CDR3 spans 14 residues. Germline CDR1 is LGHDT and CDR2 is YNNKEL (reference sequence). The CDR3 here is CASSQRTGEETQYF. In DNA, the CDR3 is TGTGCCAGCAGCCAACGGACAGGGGAAGAGACCCAGTACTTC.

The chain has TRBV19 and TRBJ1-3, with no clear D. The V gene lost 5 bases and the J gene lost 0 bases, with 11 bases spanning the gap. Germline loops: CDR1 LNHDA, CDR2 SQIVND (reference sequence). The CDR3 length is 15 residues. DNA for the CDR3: TGTGCCAGTAGTGCGGCAGAAGGCTCTGGAAACACCATATATTTT. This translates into CASSAAEGSGNTIYF.

The DNA for the CDR3 is TGTGCCAGCAGCTTAGACCCAGCGGTCTACACAGATACGCAGTATTTT. It yields the protein CASSLDPAVYTDTQYF. The rearrangement joins TRBV7-2 to TRBJ2-3; tentative D call: TRBD2 (5 bases). Germline loops: CDR1 SGHTA, CDR2 FQGNSA. Between the trimmed V and J ends, which lost 1 base and 2 bases, there was a span of 13 bases. CDR3 size: 16 residues.

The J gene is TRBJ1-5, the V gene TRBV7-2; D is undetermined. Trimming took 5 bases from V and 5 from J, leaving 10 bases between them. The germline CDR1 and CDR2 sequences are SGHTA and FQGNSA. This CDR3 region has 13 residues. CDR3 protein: CASSPQYDQPQHF. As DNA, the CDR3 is TGTGCCAGCAGCCCTCAGTATGATCAGCCCCAGCATTTT.

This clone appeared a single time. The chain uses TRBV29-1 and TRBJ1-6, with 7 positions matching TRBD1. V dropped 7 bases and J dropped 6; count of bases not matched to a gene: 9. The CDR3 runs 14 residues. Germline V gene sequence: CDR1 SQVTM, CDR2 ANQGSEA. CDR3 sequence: CSAQGVGPNSPLHF. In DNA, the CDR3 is TGCAGCGCGCAGGGGGTTGGCCCTAATTCACCCCTCCACTTT.

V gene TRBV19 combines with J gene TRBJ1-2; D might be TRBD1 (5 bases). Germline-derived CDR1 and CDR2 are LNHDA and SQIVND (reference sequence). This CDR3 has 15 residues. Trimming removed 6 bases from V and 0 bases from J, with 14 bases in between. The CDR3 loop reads CASREVGEANYGYTF. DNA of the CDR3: TGTGCCAGTAGAGAAGTGGGGGAAGCTAACTATGGCTACACCTTC.

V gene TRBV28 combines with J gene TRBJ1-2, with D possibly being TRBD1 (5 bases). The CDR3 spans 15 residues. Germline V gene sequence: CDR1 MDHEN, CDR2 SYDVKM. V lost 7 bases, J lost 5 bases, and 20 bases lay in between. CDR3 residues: CASILGGQYSYGYTF. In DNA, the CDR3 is TGTGCCAGCATCCTAGGTGGACAATACTCTTATGGCTACACCTTC.